This T cell receptor (beta chain) was recovered during a study of blood T cells in healthy people across ages. At the level of the study: There was about one barcoded beta molecule captured by template switching per two T cells.

The second PCR ran about 6 to 12 cycles with a sample-barcoded 5' primer and J-beta primers. Each cDNA molecule carried a tag from a template-switch adaptor that contained 12 random nucleotides. TCRdb reanalysed the 5' RACE reads using MiXCR and keeps one entry per CDR3 protein. The repertoire consists of about 970,000 distinct CDR3 sequences, with about 51% occurring once and the leading ten covering about a fifth. The CDR3 totals 15 residues. Germline V CDR1 and CDR2: SGHTA, FQGNSA. This clonotype occurred a few times. The antigen is unknown. A much larger clone differs by one base, so this may be a read error. The study, taken as a whole, reports: PBMCs went unsorted, and a conclusive naive versus antigen-experienced comparison was therefore prevented. For the donors, CMV status was unknown and possibly confounded expanded clonotype changes.

This sequence joins TRBV7-2 and TRBJ2-1, with 8 bases identical to TRBD2. The DNA end is a closer match to TRBJ2-7, so the J assignment may be wrong. Input material: blood. The TCR was taken from an older woman in good health. The CDR3 loop is CASSQASGSGNEQYF. CDR3 coding DNA: TGTGCCAGCAGCCAAGCCAGCGGGAGTGGCAATGAGCAGTACTTC.